The 28 T cell receptor beta chains below were found in one sample sequenced in a study of patients and donors after allogeneic stem cell transplantation. One entry per CDR3 protein, called by TCRdb with MiXCR from the RT-PCR reads. Seen here are some 200,000 distinct CDR3 sequences, roughly 40% observed once, and the top ten hold 33%. The material sequenced was blood, either unsorted or a sorted T cell fraction (not recorded which). Receptors originate from a human donor who was either an allogeneic HSCT recipient or a stem cell or donor lymphocyte infusion donor (not recorded which). It is not recorded whose cells these are; they may come from a transplant donor.

V gene TRBV20-1 combines with J gene TRBJ1-5; D unresolved. Germline CDR1 and CDR2: DFQATT and SNEGSKA (reference sequence). V was trimmed by 1 base and J by 3 bases, leaving 7 bases between them. This CDR3 contains 13 residues. The CDR3 loop reads CSARVGSNQPQHF. CDR3 sequence (DNA): TGCAGTGCTAGAGTGGGCTCCAATCAGCCCCAGCATTTT.

The sample holds one count of this clonotype. The J gene is TRBJ2-7, the V gene TRBV15; D uncertain. The CDR3 runs 14 residues. Per germline, CDR1 LNHNV and CDR2 YYDKDF (reference sequence). Trimming shortened V by 4 bases and J by 3 bases, and 13 bases separated the two germline ends. This chain's CDR3 is CATSNQARDYEQYF. In nucleotides, the CDR3 is TGTGCCACCAGCAATCAAGCGAGAGACTACGAGCAGTACTTC.

The V gene is TRBV19, the J gene TRBJ2-6; D uncertain. Trimming cost V 2 bases and J 4 bases, with 12 bases left between them. The V gene's germline CDR1 is LNHDA and CDR2 SQIVND (reference sequence). This CDR3 comprises 16 residues. Written as DNA, the CDR3 is TGTGCCAGTAGTATATTCGAGGTACTAGGGGCCAACGTCCTGACTTTC. Protein: CASSIFEVLGANVLTF. Combining the CDR3 with reference TRBV19 and TRBJ2-6 gives the whole variable domain DGGITQSPKYLFRKEGQNVTLSCEQNLNHDAMYWYRQDPGQGLRLIYYSQIVNDFQKGDIAEGYSVSREKKESFPLTVTSAQKNPTAFYLCASSIFEVLGANVLTFGAGSRLTVL.

This clonotype was counted ten times or more. The chain recombines TRBV12-3 or TRBV12-4 with TRBJ1-1; no definite D call. This CDR3 spans 12 amino acids. V lost 5 bases, J lost 0 bases, and 4 bases lay in between. The DNA for the CDR3 is TGTGCCAGCAGTACGTTGAACACTGAAGCTTTCTTT. Translating it yields CASSTLNTEAFF.

The CDR3 reads CASSWGLATYEQYF. The CDR3 DNA sequence: TGTGCCAGCAGCTGGGGACTGGCGACCTACGAGCAGTACTTC. The rearrangement links TRBV5-6 to TRBJ2-7, with D possibly TRBD2 on 6 matching bases. With 3 bases removed from V and 2 bases from J, the gap between germline ends came to 12 bases. The CDR3 sequence is 14 residues long. Per germline, CDR1 SGHDT and CDR2 YYEEEE.

This chain connects TRBV29-1 to TRBJ1-1; D may be TRBD1 (6 bases). The V end lost 3 bases, the J end lost 1 base, and 18 bases lay between the germline ends. The CDR3 consists of 16 residues. Germline CDR1 is SQVTM and CDR2 is ANQGSEA. CDR3 bases: TGCAGCGTTGATTTGTGGGGGGCAGTTGGGAACACTGAAGCTTTCTTT. Translation: CSVDLWGAVGNTEAFF.

This chain connects TRBV7-2 to TRBJ2-2; D tentatively reads TRBD1 or TRBD2 (6 bases each). Germline CDR1 and CDR2: SGHTA and FQGNSA. The CDR3 sequence is 18 residues long. Between the trimmed V and J ends, which lost 5 bases and 1 base, there was a span of 20 bases. This chain's CDR3 is CASSPVGGRGLNTGELFF. CDR3 DNA sequence: TGTGCCAGCAGCCCCGTTGGGGGGCGAGGCTTGAACACCGGGGAGCTGTTTTTT.

This clonotype was counted a few times. CDR3 residues: CASSGTGVTEAFF. The CDR3 nucleotides are TGTGCCAGCAGTGGGACAGGGGTGACTGAAGCTTTCTTT. This chain uses TRBV28 with TRBJ1-1; 10 nucleotides align to TRBD1. CDR1 is MDHEN, CDR2 SYDVKM, per germline. With 5 bases clipped from V and 5 bases from J, the junction kept 2 bases outside the gene matches. The CDR3 loop spans 13 amino acids.

The chain's CDR3 is CSASSWTDTYNEQFF. CDR3 DNA sequence: TGCAGTGCTAGTTCTTGGACAGACACCTACAATGAGCAGTTCTTC. The V and J genes are TRBV20-1 and TRBJ2-1, with D maybe TRBD1 (6 bases). The CDR3 has 15 amino acids. CDR1 is DFQATT and CDR2 is SNEGSKA in the germline V gene (reference sequence). V was trimmed by 3 bases and J by 2 bases, leaving 14 bases between them.

The rearrangement uses TRBV4-3 and TRBJ2-1; 9 nucleotides match TRBD1. Per the germline V gene, CDR1 is LGHNA and CDR2 is YSLEER. The junction had 7 bases not matched to a gene; V was cut back by 3 bases and J by 7 bases. The CDR3 spans 15 residues. CDR3 in amino acids: CASSHQQGAGNEQFF. The DNA for the CDR3 is TGCGCCAGCAGCCACCAACAGGGGGCAGGTAATGAGCAGTTCTTC.

The chain is built from TRBV24-1 and TRBJ2-1, with D maybe TRBD2 (7 bases). Trimming took off 3 bases at V and 0 bases at J, with 14 bases between the two ends. CDR3 size: 17 residues. Germline V lookup: CDR1 KGHDR, CDR2 SFDVKD. This chain's CDR3 is CATSDSLGGPSYNEQFF. CDR3 nucleotides: TGTGCCACCAGTGATAGCTTGGGGGGGCCCTCCTACAATGAGCAGTTCTTC.

In this sample, this clonotype turned up a few times. The rearrangement links TRBV3-1 to TRBJ1-1, with 8 bases identical to TRBD1. Looked up from germline, CDR1 is LGHDT and CDR2 is YNNKEL (reference sequence). The CDR3 length is 12 residues. Trimming cost V 4 bases and J 6 bases; bases outside gene matches: 1. CDR3 residues: CASSPGQAEAFF. CDR3 sequence (DNA): TGTGCCAGCAGCCCGGGACAGGCTGAAGCTTTCTTT. Full variable domain (outside the CDR3, taken from reference TRBV3-1 and TRBJ1-1): DTAVSQTPKYLVTQMGNDKSIKCEQNLGHDTMYWYKQDSKKFLKIMFSYNNKELIINETVPNRFSPKSPDKAHLNLHINSLELGDSAVYFCASSPGQAEAFFGQGTRLTVV.

The chain combines TRBV5-1 with TRBJ1-2; no definite D call. Trimming removed 0 bases at V and 3 bases at J, with 12 bases between. There are 15 residues in the CDR3. CDR1 and CDR2 (germline): SGHRS, YFSETQ. CDR3 in DNA: TGCGCCAGCAGCTTGGAGGACGGAACAGACTATGGCTACACCTTC. It specifies CASSLEDGTDYGYTF.

The chain has TRBV11-1 and TRBJ1-4; D ambiguous. This CDR3 region has 15 residues. Deletions cut 5 bases from V and 6 bases from J, with 16 bases between. The germline CDR1 and CDR2 sequences are SGHAT and FQDESV (reference sequence). CDR3 amino acids: CASSRLGEFDEKLFF. In nucleotides, the CDR3 is TGTGCCAGCAGCCGCCTCGGGGAATTTGATGAAAAACTGTTTTTT.

This clonotype was observed a handful of times. A junction boundary mismatches the germline segment, possibly from a read error. The genes are TRBV29-1 and TRBJ1-1, with D perhaps TRBD1 (5 bases). Germline CDR1 SQVTM, CDR2 ANQGSEA. This CDR3 region has 11 residues. The CDR3 sequence: CSHRGNAEAFF. The DNA for the CDR3 is TGCAGCCATCGGGGGAACGCTGAAGCTTTCTTT.

This clonotype turned up a few times. The chain recombines TRBV9 with TRBJ1-3; no clear D. This CDR3 is built from 16 residues. V lost 0 bases and J lost 1, with 11 bases in between. CDR1 and CDR2 from the germline V gene are SGDLS and YYNGEE. For the CDR3, the DNA is TGTGCCAGCAGCGTAGGGGAGTCGTTGTCTGGAAACACCATATATTTT. Its protein is CASSVGESLSGNTIYF.

The chain employs TRBV7-2 and TRBJ2-1; 10 nucleotides line up with TRBD2. This CDR3 region has 15 residues. Germline V gives CDR1 SGHTA, CDR2 FQGNSA. Trimming at V came to 5 bases and at J to 5 bases, leaving 6 bases not matched to a gene. CDR3 sequence reads: CASSQGTSVDNEQFF. The CDR3 DNA is TGTGCCAGCAGCCAAGGGACTAGCGTAGACAATGAGCAGTTCTTC.

This clonotype was recorded a few times. The chain has TRBV27 and TRBJ1-6; D gene uncertain. This CDR3 is built from 17 residues. From germline, CDR1 is MNHEY and CDR2 SMNVEV (reference sequence). The V end was cut by 2 bases, the J end by 5 bases, with 16 bases between. CDR3 in DNA: TGTGCCAGCAGTTTAATTCGGGCAGAACTCAATAATTCACCCCTCCACTTT. This gives the protein CASSLIRAELNNSPLHF.

This clonotype has just one count. The genes are TRBV29-1 and TRBJ2-7; D unresolved. This CDR3 is 14 amino acids long. Trimming removed 3 bases from V and 2 bases from J, with 14 bases in between. Germline V gives CDR1 SQVTM, CDR2 ANQGSEA. The CDR3: CSVESRNPTYEQYF. CDR3 coding DNA: TGCAGCGTTGAGAGCCGGAACCCTACCTACGAGCAGTACTTC.

The gene calls are TRBV21-1 and TRBJ1-2. TRBV21-1 constitutes a pseudogene. The length of the CDR3 is 18 residues. The CDR3 protein is CASSNRAGNHRLRYGYTF. CDR3 in DNA: TGTGCCAGCAGCAATAGGGCCGGAAACCACAGGCTACGCTATGGCTACACCTTC.

The chain has TRBV7-2 and TRBJ2-6; D unclear. The CDR3 spans 14 residues. The germline V and J ends were trimmed by 1 base and 1 base, with 2 bases remaining between them. CDR1 is SGHTA, CDR2 FQGNSA, per germline. Written as DNA, the CDR3 is TGTGCCAGCAGCTTAGAATCTGGGGCCAACGTCCTGACTTTC. Translating gives CASSLESGANVLTF.

This sequence joins TRBV15 and TRBJ1-5; D may be TRBD1 (6 bases). The CDR3 runs 13 residues. Germline V lookup: CDR1 LNHNV, CDR2 YYDKDF (reference sequence). Trimming removed 5 bases from V and 4 bases from J, with 9 bases in between. CDR3 amino acids: CATSPDRNQPQHF. The CDR3 nucleotides read TGTGCCACCAGCCCCGACAGGAATCAGCCCCAGCATTTT.

The CDR3 loop reads CASSLRVDEKLFF. CDR3 in DNA: TGTGCCAGCAGCTTGAGGGTAGATGAAAAACTGTTTTTT. V gene TRBV5-6 combines with J gene TRBJ1-4; unclear D gene. Per the germline V gene, CDR1 is SGHDT and CDR2 is YYEEEE. Trimming removed 1 base from V and 6 bases from J, with 7 bases in between. The length of the CDR3 is 13 residues.

The V gene is TRBV7-8, the J gene TRBJ2-3; 11 bases are shared with TRBD2. In germline, CDR1 is SGHVS, CDR2 FQNEAQ. V gave up 3 bases and J gave up 7 bases; unmatched junction bases: 6. The CDR3 is made up of 15 amino acids. The CDR3 reads CASSFSGREVNTQYF. The CDR3 coding sequence is TGTGCCAGCAGCTTTAGCGGGAGGGAGGTAAATACGCAGTATTTT.

The CDR3 DNA reads as TGTGCCAGCAGGGAGAGCCTACAGGGAGGGCTCAACGAGCAGTACTTC. As protein: CASRESLQGGLNEQYF. The J gene is TRBJ2-7, the V gene TRBV6-1, with a tentative D call TRBD2 (7 bases). The CDR3 has 16 residues. Germline assignment: CDR1 MNHNS and CDR2 SASEGT. The V gene lost 6 bases and the J gene lost 5 bases, with 23 bases spanning the gap.

This clonotype has a single count. The DNA of the CDR3 is TGCGCCAGCAGCTTGGTGCTAGCGGGAATACCGAACACCGGGGAGCTGTTTTTT. This sequence encodes CASSLVLAGIPNTGELFF. The chain combines TRBV5-1 with TRBJ2-2; 9 bases align to TRBD2. CDR3 size: 18 residues. Germline CDR1 and CDR2: SGHRS and YFSETQ. Trimming cost V 0 bases and J 0 bases; bases outside gene matches: 6.

CDR3 amino acids: CASSPEFDRVSGNTIYF. In nucleotides, the CDR3 is TGTGCCAGCTCACCAGAGTTTGACAGGGTCTCTGGAAACACCATATATTTT. J is TRBJ1-3 and V is TRBV18; 7 nucleotides line up with TRBD1. The CDR3 loop spans 17 amino acids. The J segment lost 0 bases and the V segment lost 2 bases, leaving 7 bases of the junction unmatched. Germline V lookup: CDR1 KGHSH, CDR2 LQKENI.

The CDR3 bases are TGCAGTGTAACCTCACAGAATAGCGGGAGCAACTACGAGCAGTACTTC. This gives the protein CSVTSQNSGSNYEQYF. The rearrangement joins TRBV20-1 to TRBJ2-7, with TRBD2 matching over 9 bases. The ends lost 7 bases at V and 3 bases at J; junction bases unmatched: 16. The CDR3 is 16 amino acids. Looked up from germline, CDR1 is DFQATT and CDR2 is SNEGSKA (reference sequence).